The sequence of this TCR beta chain was determined in a study of shared T cell receptors in the human thymus. The repertoire was sequenced with immunoSEQ multiplex PCR; TCRdb's copy has only in-frame clones and lacks some. The data contain some 760,000 clones, around 85% of them singletons. This CDR3 is built from 16 residues. The V gene's germline CDR1 is SGHAT and CDR2 FQNNGV. V lost 1 base and J 9 bases, leaving 19 bases between the germline ends. Another study also made use of these data, one on human thymus T cells. That work states: In corrective heart surgery, resections were taken, and these provided the thymus tissue.

The sample was thymocytes. This TCR came from a girl less than two years old with a congenital heart defect. The rearrangement links TRBV11-2 to TRBJ2-1; TRBD2 might be the D (6 bases). The CDR3 nucleotides are TGTGCCAGCAGCTTAGGACCCCCCGCGGGGATTAGTGAGCAGTTCTTC. Its translation is CASSLGPPAGISEQFF.